This is a list of T cell receptor beta chains from one sample in a study of blood T cell repertoires in COVID-19. Sequencing was performed with immunoSEQ multiplex PCR; in TCRdb, only in-frame clones are kept and a portion is missing. This sample has around 15,000 clones; 80% to 90% occur once, and the top ten carry roughly 37%. The sample was peripheral blood. The receptor source for this set is a man aged 65 to 85 in a cohort sampled during active COVID-19. CDR3s include the opening cysteine and the closing phenylalanine or tryptophan. Each record gives: V gene, D gene, J gene, CDR3 protein, CDR3 DNA. A D gene is named only where the DNA matches it firmly.

V gene: TRBV28; D gene: TRBD1; J gene: TRBJ1-2; CDR3 protein: CASKTGGNGYTF; CDR3 DNA: TGTGCCAGCAAGACAGGGGGCAATGGCTACACCTTC
V gene: TRBV9; D gene: NA; J gene: TRBJ1-2; CDR3 protein: CASSVAGQGYGYTF; CDR3 DNA: TGTGCCAGCAGCGTAGCTGGTCAGGGGTATGGCTACACCTTC
V gene: TRBV2; D gene: NA; J gene: TRBJ2-2; CDR3 protein: CASSFSTGELFF; CDR3 DNA: TGTGCCAGCAGTTTCTCCACCGGGGAGCTGTTTTTT
V gene: TRBV4-2; D gene: TRBD2; J gene: TRBJ2-7; CDR3 protein: CASSQMTLAGAGEQYF; CDR3 DNA: TGTGCCAGCAGCCAAATGACACTAGCGGGAGCTGGCGAGCAGTACTTC
V gene: TRBV4-2; D gene: NA; J gene: TRBJ2-1; CDR3 protein: CASSPRDSPYNEQFF; CDR3 DNA: TGTGCCAGCAGCCCCCGGGACTCCCCGTACAATGAGCAGTTCTTC
V gene: TRBV6-4; D gene: NA; J gene: TRBJ2-2; CDR3 protein: CASSEAQGNTGELFF; CDR3 DNA: TGTGCCAGCAGTGAAGCACAGGGGAACACCGGGGAGCTGTTTTTT
V gene: TRBV19; D gene: TRBD2; J gene: TRBJ2-7; CDR3 protein: CASSIAALAGANVMASYEQYF; CDR3 DNA: TGTGCCAGTAGTATAGCAGCGCTAGCGGGGGCAAATGTTATGGCCTCCTACGAGCAGTACTTC
V gene: TRBV4-3; D gene: NA; J gene: TRBJ2-3; CDR3 protein: CASSQMFSTDTQYF; CDR3 DNA: TGCGCCAGCAGCCAGATGTTTTCTACGGATACGCAGTATTTT
V gene: TRBV7-8; D gene: NA; J gene: TRBJ1-6; CDR3 protein: CASSLDLGSPLHF; CDR3 DNA: TGTGCCAGCAGCTTAGACCTAGGCTCACCCCTCCACTTT
V gene: TRBV5-1; D gene: TRBD1; J gene: TRBJ1-3; CDR3 protein: CASSRDRPGNTIYF; CDR3 DNA: TGCGCCAGCAGCCGGGACAGGCCTGGAAACACCATATATTTT